This T cell receptor beta chain was profiled in a study of T cell responses to AZD1222 COVID-19 vaccine. Broader study findings: Regions left unmutated in variants are reportedly the target of nearly half of spike-specific TCRs. Just a handful of AZD1222 recipients were seropositive at baseline.

TCRdb's copy holds only in-frame clones and misses some; the assay was immunoSEQ multiplex PCR. The sample contains roughly 100,000 clones, around 92% of which appear only once. This CDR3 is 15 amino acids long. Trimming shortened V by 0 bases and J by 2 bases, and 11 bases separated the two germline ends. CDR1 and CDR2 (germline): MNHNS, SASEGT. Remarks on this clone: Its specificity is not known.

This sequence joins TRBV6-1 and TRBJ2-7; D is perhaps TRBD1 or TRBD2 (6 bases each). The sequence derives from an adult in good health. Sample: peripheral blood, taken on day 0 of AZD1222 vaccination. CDR3 in amino acids: CASSEAGAGTYEQYF. The DNA of the CDR3 is TGTGCCAGCAGTGAAGCGGGGGCGGGAACCTACGAGCAGTACTTC.